This T cell receptor beta chain is drawn from a study of beta chain features in type 1 diabetes (dated by TCRdb to between 2018 and 2020). At the level of the whole study: Mean age, gender distribution, total cell number and subset yield did not differ between patients and healthy donors. Across all samples, approximately 98,000,000 sorted cells were examined, and cell number per subset correlated strongly with RNA yield. In the study, TCRB repertoires of sorted circulating CD4+ T cell subsets from recently diagnosed type 1 diabetes patients were compared with those of matched healthy donors. Regulatory and stem cell-like memory subsets were obtained from only 8 patients and about 8 healthy donors, while naive and central memory subsets were obtained from all 30 or so donors. Broader findings and caveats from the paper: Naive, central memory and regulatory TCRB repertoires appeared to be more alike among patients than among healthy donors. At VDJ recombination sites, patients with type 1 diabetes made fewer insertions and deleted more nucleotides, a pattern implying thymic rearrangement abnormalities. PCR might favor shorter templates, but patient and control samples were amplified and corrected together, so any skew would affect both groups equally. A moderate but significant shortening of TCRB CDR3 length was observed in type 1 diabetes patients in all four CD4+ subsets. HLA sub-analyses involved small numbers of individuals, so any influence of HLA type on TCRB rearrangement remained unresolved. Because cDNA was sequenced instead of genomic DNA, highly expressing activated cells could be over-represented, though the groups showed no difference in activation or CD3 levels.

Each donor gave one peripheral blood draw, averaging approximately 0.12 L, which was collected into heparinised tubes. A BD FACSAria II and a panel including CD45RO, CCR7, CD25, CD127, CD95 and CD27 were used to sort naive, central memory, regulatory and stem cell-like memory CD4+ T cells. Every sorted population had a purity above 95%. PBMCs were separated immediately by Lymphoprep density gradient centrifugation and were stained directly, without being cultured. To minimize batch effects, samples were stained and sorted in pairs, one healthy donor with one patient per experiment. The High Capacity cDNA Reverse Transcription Kit was used to reverse transcribe all of the isolated RNA, meaning that expressed TCRB transcripts were what got sequenced. Deep immunoSEQ sequencing was performed on naive, central memory and regulatory T cell samples, with an average of around 3.4 million total reads per sample. Sorted cells were lysed in RLT buffer and RNA was extracted with DNase-treated RNeasy Micro or Mini kits, depending on cell number. Each cell subset was processed separately to prevent cross-contamination, with patient and healthy donor samples processed together. Using the immunoSEQ multiplex PCR, TCRB sequences were amplified from cDNA into 87-bp fragments spanning the CDR3 region. The amplicons were sequenced using the Illumina HiSeq platform. The authors' analysis ran thus. PCR bias was corrected computationally using synthetic template baselines, and reads within Hamming distance 2 were collapsed, with unmergeable singletons discarded. Reads were aligned to IMGT to assign V, D and J genes, CDR3 length, and insertions or deletions at six rearrangement sites. Within each subset, clonotype counts were normalized to the number of sorted cells before true diversity and Gini coefficients were calculated with the tcR R package. Repertoire sharing was quantified using the overlap coefficient calculated on TCRB nucleotide sequences. Out-of-frame TCRB sequences from naive cells were analyzed as a proxy for the pre-selection repertoire. The table was pulled from immuneACCESS by TCRdb, which kept in-frame rearrangements only. Such tables lose some clones; where checked, under half of the loss comes from unresolved V genes, and the rest has no known cause. V and J calls and clone size come straight from that table; D and trimming were deduced from the DNA. The sample table holds approximately 340,000 clones, of which roughly 16% were seen once. Of the sample, about 0.02% is held by the ten largest clones.

Worth noting for this clone: This receptor's antigen is unknown. The sample holds no much larger clone one base away, and base qualities are not on file.

Trimming costs V 3 bases and J 4 bases, and their ends lie 16 bases apart. The CDR3 contains 15 residues, cysteine and phenylalanine counted. Of all the DNA, just the CDR3 is kept, 45 bases in frame from base 1. The germline V gene (reference sequence) supplies CDR1 LNHNV and CDR2 YYDKDF. Material for sequencing was naive CD4+ T cells from blood. The cell subset or site label for this specimen denotes: true naive CD4+ T cells. The TCR originated in a woman in her late teens or twenties in good health. The chain is made from TRBV15 and TRBJ2-7; a tentative D match to TRBD2 spans 7 bases. The CDR3 corresponds to CATSSGGGRTYEQYF. The nucleotide sequence is given as TGTGCCACCAGCAGTGGGGGGGGCCGGACATACGAGCAGTACTTC.